By frequency in the sample, the clone carrying this T cell receptor (beta chain) is medium-sized. As yet, its antigen is unknown. Trimming took 5 bases from V and 2 from J, leaving 5 bases between them. CDR3 length: 12 amino acids. The germline V gene has CDR1 SNHLY and CDR2 FYNNEI. This sample is part of a study of cytomegalovirus exposure and HLA in healthy donors. Study observations and caveats: According to a later analysis, TCR clusters from the first cohort tended to co-occur in the roughly 130 validation repertoires. High sensitivity and specificity were reportedly achieved when the classifier diagnosed cytomegalovirus status. The majority of TCR sequences were rare, yet some public TCRs appeared in many donors.

Separate from the roughly 700-subject first cohort was the approximately 110-subject validation cohort, to which the donors belonged. The data were produced by immunoSEQ multiplex PCR, yet TCRdb's version contains in-frame clones alone and is incomplete. The profile shows 200,000 to 250,000 clones, roughly 84% of them singletons. Sequencing input: PBMCs. The TCR was taken from a young woman in good health and CMV-seropositive. V gene TRBV2 combines with J gene TRBJ2-3; D is ambiguous. CDR3 region: CASSWATDTQYF. The CDR3 DNA sequence: TGTGCCAGCAGTTGGGCCACAGATACGCAGTATTTT. Using reference TRBV2 and TRBJ2-3 for the parts outside the CDR3, the full variable domain is EPEVTQTPSHQVTQMGQEVILRCVPISNHLYFYWYRQILGQKVEFLVSFYNNEISEKSEIFDDQFSVERPDGSNFTLKIRSTKLEDSAMYFCASSWATDTQYFGPGTRLTVL.